This T cell receptor (beta chain) was obtained from a study of blood T cell repertoires in COVID-19. Study in general: In each case, the material was cDNA or gDNA derived from T cells, B-cell-depleted T cells, or PBMCs.

Produced via immunoSEQ multiplex PCR; TCRdb's table is partial and in-frame only. The table has roughly 400,000 clones, more than 70% seen once. The germline V and J ends were trimmed by 1 base and 2 bases, with 5 bases remaining between them. Germline V gene data show CDR1 as SGHTA and CDR2 as FQGTGA. The CDR3 runs to 13 residues. The receptor's source is a woman under 30 who had been exposed to COVID-19. The specimen sequenced was PBMCs or T cells enriched from blood (not recorded which). The chain has TRBV7-3 and TRBJ1-2; D is undetermined. This CDR3 is CASSLSENYGYTF. CDR3 DNA sequence: TGTGCCAGCAGCTTAAGCGAGAACTATGGCTACACCTTC.